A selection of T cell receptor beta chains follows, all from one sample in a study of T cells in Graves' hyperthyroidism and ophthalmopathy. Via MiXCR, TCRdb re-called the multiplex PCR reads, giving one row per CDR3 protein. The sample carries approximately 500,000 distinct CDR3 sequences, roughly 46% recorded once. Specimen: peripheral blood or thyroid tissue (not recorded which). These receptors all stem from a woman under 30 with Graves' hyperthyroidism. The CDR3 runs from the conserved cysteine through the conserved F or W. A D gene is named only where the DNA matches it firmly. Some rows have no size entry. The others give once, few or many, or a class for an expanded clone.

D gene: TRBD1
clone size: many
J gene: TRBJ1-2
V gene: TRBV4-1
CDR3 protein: CASSRGQGAGGYTF
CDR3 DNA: TGCGCCAGCAGCCGTGGGCAGGGGGCGGGGGGCTACACCTTC

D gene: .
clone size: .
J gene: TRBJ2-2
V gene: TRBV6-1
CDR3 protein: CASTGRHTGELFF
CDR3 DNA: TGTGCCAGCACGGGGAGGCACACCGGGGAGCTGTTTTTT

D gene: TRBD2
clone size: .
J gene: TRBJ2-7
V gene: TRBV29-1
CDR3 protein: CSLTGAGESEQYF
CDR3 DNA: TGCAGCTTAACAGGAGCGGGAGAGAGCGAGCAGTACTTC

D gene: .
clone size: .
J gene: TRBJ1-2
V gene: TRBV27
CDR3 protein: CASSVGDGSYGYTF
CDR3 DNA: TGTGCCAGCAGCGTAGGGGACGGTTCCTATGGCTACACCTTC

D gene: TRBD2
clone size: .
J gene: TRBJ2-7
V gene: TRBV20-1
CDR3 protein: CSATGLAGTHYEQYF
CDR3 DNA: TGCAGTGCTACGGGACTAGCGGGAACCCACTACGAGCAGTACTTC

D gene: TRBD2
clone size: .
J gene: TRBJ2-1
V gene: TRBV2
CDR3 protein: CASSPSISGRNEQFF
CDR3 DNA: TGTGCCAGCAGTCCCAGTATTAGCGGGCGAAATGAGCAGTTCTTC

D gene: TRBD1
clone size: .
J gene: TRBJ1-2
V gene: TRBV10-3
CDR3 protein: CAISADREERGYTF
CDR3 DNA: TGTGCCATCAGTGCCGACAGGGAGGAACGTGGCTACACCTTC

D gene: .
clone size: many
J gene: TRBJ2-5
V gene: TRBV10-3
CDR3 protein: CAISETQGHQETQYF
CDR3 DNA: TGTGCCATCAGTGAGACGCAGGGACACCAAGAGACCCAGTACTTC

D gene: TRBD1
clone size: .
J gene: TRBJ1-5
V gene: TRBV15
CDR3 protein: CATSRDRTPSSYRGRGQPQHF
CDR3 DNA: TGTGCCACCAGCAGAGATCGAACACCCAGCAGTTACAGGGGGAGAGGTCAGCCCCAGCATTTT

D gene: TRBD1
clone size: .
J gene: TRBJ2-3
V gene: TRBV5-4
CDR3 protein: CASSLVGQGTDTQYF
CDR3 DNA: TGTGCCAGCAGCTTGGTTGGACAGGGAACAGATACGCAGTATTTT

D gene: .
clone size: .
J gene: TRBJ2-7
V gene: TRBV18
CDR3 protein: CASSPGASTDEQYF
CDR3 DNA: TGTGCCAGCTCACCAGGGGCCTCGACGGACGAGCAGTACTTC

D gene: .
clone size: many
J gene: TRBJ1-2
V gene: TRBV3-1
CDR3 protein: CASFRGGYGYTF
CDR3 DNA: TGTGCCAGCTTTAGGGGAGGGTATGGCTACACCTTC

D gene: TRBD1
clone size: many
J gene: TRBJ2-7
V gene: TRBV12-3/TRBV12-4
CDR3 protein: CASSRQGSGYEQYF
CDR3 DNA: TGTGCCAGCAGTCGACAGGGATCGGGCTACGAGCAGTACTTC

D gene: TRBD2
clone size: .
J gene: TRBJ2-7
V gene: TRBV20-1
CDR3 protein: CSASSGLAGTFYEQYF
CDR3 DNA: TGCAGTGCTAGTTCAGGACTAGCGGGAACTTTCTACGAGCAGTACTTC

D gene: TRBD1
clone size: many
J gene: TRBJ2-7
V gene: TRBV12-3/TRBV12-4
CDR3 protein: CASSLLDRGIYEQYF
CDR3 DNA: TGTGCCAGCAGTTTACTGGACAGGGGAATCTACGAGCAGTACTTC

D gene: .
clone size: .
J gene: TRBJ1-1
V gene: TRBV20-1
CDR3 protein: CSAIDPDRNTEAFF
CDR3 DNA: TGCAGTGCAATAGACCCGGACAGAAACACTGAAGCTTTCTTT

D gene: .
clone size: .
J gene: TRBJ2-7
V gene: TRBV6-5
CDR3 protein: CASSSISRQRQYF
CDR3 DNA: TGTGCCAGCAGTTCTATAAGCAGGCAAAGGCAGTACTTC

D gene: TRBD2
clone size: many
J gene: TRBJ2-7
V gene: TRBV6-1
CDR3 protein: CASCMAGDLYEQYF
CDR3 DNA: TGTGCCAGCTGTATGGCGGGGGACCTCTACGAGCAGTACTTC

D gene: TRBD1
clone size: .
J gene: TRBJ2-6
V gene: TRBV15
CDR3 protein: CATSRGTGARSGANVLTF
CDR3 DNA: TGTGCCACCAGCAGAGGGACAGGGGCCCGCTCTGGGGCCAACGTCCTGACTTTC

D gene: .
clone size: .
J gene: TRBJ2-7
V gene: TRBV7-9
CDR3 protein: CARNPYEQYF
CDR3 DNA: TGTGCCAGAAACCCCTACGAGCAGTACTTC

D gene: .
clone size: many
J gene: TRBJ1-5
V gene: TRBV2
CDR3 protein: CASSQGFTGQPQHF
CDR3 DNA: TGTGCCAGCAGTCAGGGGTTTACGGGTCAGCCCCAGCATTTT

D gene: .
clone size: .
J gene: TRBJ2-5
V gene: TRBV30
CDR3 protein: CAWSVESSAQETQYF
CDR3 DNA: TGTGCCTGGAGTGTAGAGTCTAGCGCCCAAGAGACCCAGTACTTC

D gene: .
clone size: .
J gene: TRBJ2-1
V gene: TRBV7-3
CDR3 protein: CASSLTADSHQFF
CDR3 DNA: TGTGCCAGCAGCTTAACGGCAGACTCACACCAGTTCTTC

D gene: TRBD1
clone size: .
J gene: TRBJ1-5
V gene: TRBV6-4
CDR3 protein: CASGLLFGQDGNQPQHF
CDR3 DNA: TGTGCCAGCGGACTTCTCTTTGGACAGGATGGCAATCAGCCCCAGCATTTT

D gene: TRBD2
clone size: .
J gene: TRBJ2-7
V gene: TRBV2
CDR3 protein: CASSEGLATSYEQYF
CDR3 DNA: TGTGCCAGCAGTGAAGGACTAGCGACTTCCTACGAGCAGTACTTC

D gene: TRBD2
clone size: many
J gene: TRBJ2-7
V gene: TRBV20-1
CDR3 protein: CSATLAGVSYEQYF
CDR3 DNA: TGCAGTGCCACGCTAGCGGGAGTGTCCTACGAGCAGTACTTC

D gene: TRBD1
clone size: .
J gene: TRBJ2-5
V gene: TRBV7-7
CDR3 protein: CASSSPETGDETQYF
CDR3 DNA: TGTGCCAGCAGCTCACCAGAGACAGGGGATGAGACCCAGTACTTC